The 31 T cell receptor beta chains listed next were all sequenced from one sample in a study of CD8 T cells in ankylosing spondylitis. TCRdb reprocessed the 5' RACE reads via MiXCR and lists one record per CDR3 protein. The repertoire holds about 540,000 distinct CDR3 sequences, roughly 13% seen once, with 6.8% in the top ten. General study results and limits: There was a TCR beta motif, made of several highly homologous variants, that appeared characteristic of ankylosing spondylitis blood.

These receptors lack a known antigen. Sequenced: blood, either unsorted or a sorted T cell fraction (not recorded which). These receptors were taken from a male donor with ankylosing spondylitis.

There are a few counts of this clonotype. The chain couples TRBV20-1 to TRBJ2-7; D is ambiguous. This CDR3 has 11 amino acids. Germline loops: CDR1 DFQATT, CDR2 SNEGSKA (reference sequence). V lost 6 bases and J 3 bases, leaving 9 bases between the germline ends. For the CDR3, the DNA is TGCAGTGCCACCGAGCGCTACGAGCAGTACTTC. As protein: CSATERYEQYF.

This clonotype was counted a few times. The V gene is TRBV20-1, the J gene TRBJ2-2, with TRBD1 identical over 7 bases. CDR3 length equals 15 residues. Per the germline V gene, CDR1 is DFQATT and CDR2 is SNEGSKA (reference sequence). Trimming cost V 2 bases and J 1 base; bases outside gene matches: 4. The chain's CDR3 is CSARNRQGNTGELFF. CDR3 sequence (DNA): TGCAGTGCTAGAAATAGACAGGGGAACACCGGGGAGCTGTTTTTT.

This chain connects TRBV30 to TRBJ2-3; D is unresolved. This CDR3 region has 11 residues. V shed 5 bases and J shed 4 bases, with 7 bases lying between them. From germline, CDR1 is GTSNPN and CDR2 SVGIG (reference sequence). CDR3 nucleotide sequence: TGTGCCTGGGCCCCGGCAGATACGCAGTATTTT. Translated, it gives CAWAPADTQYF.

The chain combines TRBV29-1 with TRBJ1-1; TRBD1 is a possible D gene (5 bases). CDR3 length equals 13 residues. Germline V gene lookup returns CDR1 SQVTM and CDR2 ANQGSEA. Deletions cut 6 bases from V and 3 bases from J, with 14 bases between. CDR3 sequence (DNA): TGCAGCGTCGCAACAGGTCCGTACACTGAAGCTTTCTTT. Residues: CSVATGPYTEAFF.

V usage is TRBV25-1 and J usage is TRBJ1-2, with 10 bases identical to TRBD1. Germline CDR1 is MGHDK and CDR2 is SYGVNS. The CDR3 runs 13 residues. The trim removed 8 bases at V and 8 bases at J, leaving 8 bases unmatched. CDR3 sequence: CASRRGQGNGYTF. Here the CDR3 DNA reads TGTGCCAGCCGCCGGGGACAGGGGAACGGCTACACCTTC.

This clonotype showed up just a few times. This chain connects TRBV6-2 or TRBV6-3 to TRBJ1-2; 7 bases are shared with TRBD1. With V trimmed by 4 bases and J by 4 bases, 3 bases remained unmatched. From germline, CDR1 is MNHEY and CDR2 SVGEGT. The CDR3 spans 13 residues. The CDR3 spells CASSSTGIYGYTF. CDR3 in DNA: TGTGCCAGCAGTTCGACAGGGATCTATGGCTACACCTTC.

This clonotype was picked up a small number of times. The chain joins TRBV5-1 to TRBJ1-1, with no clear D. The V gene's germline CDR1 is SGHRS and CDR2 YFSETQ. This CDR3 has 14 amino acids. The germline V and J ends were trimmed by 5 bases and 0 bases, with 11 bases remaining between them. The CDR3 region is CASRLDALNTEAFF. The CDR3 DNA reads as TGCGCCAGCAGATTAGACGCCTTGAACACTGAAGCTTTCTTT.

The chain uses TRBV12-3 or TRBV12-4 and TRBJ2-3; no reliable D call. This CDR3 spans 13 amino acids. Trimming took 5 bases from V and 8 from J, leaving 14 bases between them. For the CDR3, the DNA is TGTGCCAGCAGTGCCCGGGCAGTGGGTACGCAGTATTTT. It is translated as CASSARAVGTQYF.

In this sample, this clonotype turned up a few times. The gene calls are TRBV20-1 and TRBJ2-3, with 7 bases lining up with TRBD2. J gave up 1 base and V 2 bases, and 9 bases lay outside the gene matches. Germline-derived CDR1 and CDR2 are DFQATT and SNEGSKA (reference sequence). The CDR3 has 16 residues. CDR3 loop: CSARFTGGFRTDTQYF. The DNA for the CDR3 is TGCAGTGCTAGATTCACGGGGGGATTTCGCACAGATACGCAGTATTTT.

This clonotype showed up just a few times. The chain combines TRBV5-1 with TRBJ1-1; weak D call: TRBD1 (6 bases). V lost 4 bases to trimming and J lost 4 bases, with 11 bases between them. The CDR3 is 13 residues long. CDR1 SGHRS and CDR2 YFSETQ come from the germline V gene. As DNA, the CDR3 is TGCGCCAGCAGCACCGGACAGTTCACTGAAGCTTTCTTT. Translated: CASSTGQFTEAFF.

This clonotype turned up a few times. The chain uses TRBV6-1 and TRBJ1-1; a weak D match, TRBD1 (5 bases). This CDR3 contains 14 residues. The germline gives CDR1 MNHNS, CDR2 SASEGT. V was pared by 7 bases and J by 3 bases, with 15 bases between. The CDR3: CASTEGAGHTEAFF. CDR3 bases: TGTGCCAGCACCGAAGGGGCGGGCCACACTGAAGCTTTCTTT.

The rearrangement links TRBV6-1 to TRBJ2-1; 9 nucleotides match TRBD2. Germline-derived CDR1 and CDR2 are MNHNS and SASEGT. This CDR3 is built from 18 residues. J lost 0 bases, V lost 7 bases, and 13 bases had no gene match. The CDR3 DNA is TGTGCCAGCACCAACGGTAGGGCGGGAGGGAGCTCCTACAATGAGCAGTTCTTC. Translation gives CASTNGRAGGSSYNEQFF.

V and J are TRBV5-6 and TRBJ2-7, with D perhaps matching TRBD2 (6 bases). The germline V gene encodes CDR1 SGHDT and CDR2 YYEEEE. V lost 4 bases and J 0 bases, leaving 17 bases between the germline ends. The CDR3 covers 16 residues. CDR3 bases: TGTGCCAGCAGCGGACTACTAGTCTCTGACTCCTACGAGCAGTACTTC. Amino acid sequence: CASSGLLVSDSYEQYF.

This clonotype has just a few counts. The V gene is TRBV30, the J gene TRBJ1-1; D is undetermined. The CDR3 has 13 residues. Trimming removed 4 bases at V and 5 bases at J, with 14 bases between. Germline loops: CDR1 GTSNPN, CDR2 SVGIG (reference sequence). The CDR3 loop reads CAWTSGRRTEAFF. In DNA, the CDR3 is TGTGCCTGGACGTCCGGGAGAAGGACTGAAGCTTTCTTT.

This clonotype was seen more than once but under ten times. The rearrangement uses TRBV4-2 and TRBJ2-7; D uncertain. The CDR3 totals 14 residues. From germline, CDR1 is LGHNA and CDR2 YNFKEQ. Trimming took off 1 base at V and 7 bases at J, with 14 bases between the two ends. The CDR3 is CASSQVGQMLEQYF. CDR3 bases: TGTGCCAGCAGCCAAGTTGGTCAAATGTTAGAGCAGTACTTC.

The chain has TRBV7-2 and TRBJ2-1; the D gene is possibly TRBD2 (6 bases). Germline V gene lookup returns CDR1 SGHTA and CDR2 FQGNSA. The CDR3 loop spans 16 amino acids. Trimming took off 1 base at V and 3 bases at J, with 13 bases between the two ends. The CDR3 DNA sequence: TGTGCCAGCAGCTTAGATAGCGGTACTCTCTACAATGAGCAGTTCTTC. Its protein product is CASSLDSGTLYNEQFF.

This clonotype came up a few times. The CDR3 spells CASRDKGSGSPPYNEQFF. In DNA form, the CDR3 reads TGTGCCAGCAGAGATAAGGGTAGCGGGAGTCCCCCCTACAATGAGCAGTTCTTC. The chain recombines TRBV27 with TRBJ2-1, with 9 bases lining up with TRBD2. Trimming took 6 bases from V and 2 from J; bases not matched to a gene: 14. Germline V gene data show CDR1 as MNHEY and CDR2 as SMNVEV (reference sequence). This CDR3 is built from 18 residues.

CDR3 in amino acids: CASSEARGERSFF. As DNA, the CDR3 is TGTGCCAGCAGTGAGGCGCGGGGGGAGAGATCTTTCTTT. The chain combines TRBV2 with TRBJ1-1; D perhaps matches TRBD1 (5 bases). CDR1 and CDR2 from the germline V gene are SNHLY and FYNNEI. Between the trimmed V and J ends, which lost 3 bases and 12 bases, there was a span of 17 bases. This CDR3 has 13 residues.

The rearrangement links TRBV5-1 to TRBJ2-2, with D tentatively TRBD1 (6 bases). The germline CDR1 and CDR2 sequences are SGHRS and YFSETQ. The CDR3 has 14 amino acids. Deletions cut 7 bases from V and 4 bases from J, with 14 bases between. Here the CDR3 DNA reads TGCGCCAGCTCAGGGGTACAGAGCACCGGGGAGCTGTTTTTT. It yields the protein CASSGVQSTGELFF.

The genes are TRBV2 and TRBJ1-2; D ambiguous. The ends were cut back, 6 bases at V and 6 bases at J, with 14 bases in the middle. Germline V gene sequence: CDR1 SNHLY, CDR2 FYNNEI. The CDR3 extends over 13 amino acids. CDR3 sequence reads: CASSLDSKNGYTF. As DNA, the CDR3 is TGTGCCAGCAGCCTGGATTCGAAGAATGGCTACACCTTC.

This clonotype has just one count. This chain joins TRBV7-8 and TRBJ2-7; D unresolved. Trimming left V 5 bases short and J 2 bases short, with 22 bases between. Germline lookup yields CDR1 SGHVS and CDR2 FQNEAQ. This CDR3 region has 17 residues. The chain's CDR3 is CASSSVGLTRGPYEQYF. The CDR3 nucleotides read TGTGCCAGCAGCAGCGTGGGTCTGACACGAGGCCCCTACGAGCAGTACTTC.

V is TRBV28 and J is TRBJ2-7; D is undetermined. Germline values: CDR1 MDHEN, CDR2 SYDVKM. This CDR3 region has 13 residues. The V gene lost 3 bases and the J gene lost 7 bases, with 13 bases spanning the gap. The CDR3 DNA reads TGTGCCAGCAGTTTCTCCCCGCTGGGGGAGCAGTACGTC. This codes for CASSFSPLGEQYV.

This clonotype was observed a few times. This chain connects TRBV24-1 to TRBJ2-3, with 15 bases aligning to TRBD2. The CDR3 runs to 18 residues. Germline CDR1 is KGHDR and CDR2 is SFDVKD. V lost 5 bases to trimming and J lost 4 bases; unmatched junction nucleotides: 9. The CDR3 coding sequence is TGTGCCACCAGTGGCACCGGACTAGCGGGAGGGCCGGCAGATACGCAGTATTTT. It translates to CATSGTGLAGGPADTQYF.

The genes are TRBV19 and TRBJ1-2, with 7 bases aligning to TRBD1. V was clipped by 6 bases and J by 6 bases; unmatched bases: 7. The CDR3 is 13 amino acids. Germline CDR1 is LNHDA and CDR2 is SQIVND (reference sequence). The CDR3 is CASRPTGDDGYTF. CDR3 coding DNA: TGTGCCAGTAGGCCAACAGGGGACGATGGCTACACCTTC.

The rearrangement joins TRBV12-3 or TRBV12-4 to TRBJ2-3; the D call may be TRBD1 or TRBD2 (6 bases each). Trimming removed 5 bases at V and 1 base at J, with 13 bases between. CDR3 length: 15 residues. CDR3 DNA sequence: TGTGCCAGCAGTCCCAGAAGGGGGGGCACAGATACGCAGTATTTT. It specifies CASSPRRGGTDTQYF.

The rearrangement links TRBV7-8 to TRBJ1-2, with D tentatively TRBD1 (5 bases). Germline values: CDR1 SGHVS, CDR2 FQNEAQ. Trimming cost V 1 base and J 6 bases, with 9 bases left between them. The CDR3 is 13 residues long. CDR3 sequence: CASSLVRADGYTF. In DNA, the CDR3 is TGTGCCAGCAGCTTAGTCAGGGCGGATGGCTACACCTTC. Combining the CDR3 with reference TRBV7-8 and TRBJ1-2 gives the whole variable domain GAGVSQSPRYKVAKRGQDVALRCDPISGHVSLFWYQQALGQGPEFLTYFQNEAQLDKSGLPSDRFFAERPEGSVSTLKIQRTQQEDSAVYLCASSLVRADGYTFGSGTRLTVV.

The chain couples TRBV25-1 to TRBJ1-4, with D perhaps matching TRBD1 (5 bases). This CDR3 is built from 14 residues. Germline values: CDR1 MGHDK, CDR2 SYGVNS. V was shortened by 4 bases and J by 11 bases, with 17 bases between the two germline ends. CDR3 in amino acids: CASSVGQTFGKLFF. In DNA, the CDR3 is TGTGCCAGCAGTGTGGGGCAGACCTTTGGGAAACTGTTTTTT.

This chain links TRBV6-1 with TRBJ2-1, with D perhaps assigned TRBD1 or TRBD2 (5 bases each). V was clipped by 6 bases and J by 1 base, with 10 bases between them. Germline loops: CDR1 MNHNS, CDR2 SASEGT. The CDR3 length is 14 residues. CDR3 sequence: CASSRGDSYNEQFF. The CDR3 DNA is TGTGCCAGCAGCCGGGGCGATTCCTACAATGAGCAGTTCTTC.

This clonotype came up a few times. This rearrangement joins TRBV7-6 to TRBJ2-1; TRBD2 matches 13 bases. J was trimmed by 0 bases and V by 5 bases; bases with no gene match: 10. The CDR3 is 19 residues long. In germline, CDR1 is SGHVS, CDR2 FNYEAQ. CDR3 in amino acids: CASSPGLAGPQGSYNEQFF. CDR3 nucleotide sequence: TGTGCCAGCAGCCCGGGACTAGCGGGACCCCAGGGCTCCTACAATGAGCAGTTCTTC. The whole variable domain, filled in from reference TRBV7-6 and TRBJ2-1, reads GAGVSQSPRYKVTKRGQDVALRCDPISGHVSLYWYRQALGQGPEFLTYFNYEAQQDKSGLPNDRFSAERPEGSISTLTIQRTEQRDSAMYRCASSPGLAGPQGSYNEQFFGPGTRLTVL.

V is TRBV20-1 and J is TRBJ1-2; possibly TRBD1 for D (5 bases). The CDR3 totals 15 residues. V lost 0 bases and J lost 4, with 15 bases in between. The V gene's germline CDR1 is DFQATT and CDR2 SNEGSKA (reference sequence). CDR3 in amino acids: CSARDNRKGVYGYTF. CDR3 nucleotide sequence: TGCAGTGCTAGAGATAACAGGAAGGGAGTCTATGGCTACACCTTC.

This clonotype was observed many times. This rearrangement joins TRBV24-1 to TRBJ2-3, with D unclear. CDR1 KGHDR and CDR2 SFDVKD come from the germline V gene. Trimming removed 1 base from V and 4 bases from J, with 8 bases in between. There are 14 residues in the CDR3. The CDR3 bases are TGTGCCACCAGTGATTTAAGGGTTGCAGATACGCAGTATTTT. Translating it yields CATSDLRVADTQYF.